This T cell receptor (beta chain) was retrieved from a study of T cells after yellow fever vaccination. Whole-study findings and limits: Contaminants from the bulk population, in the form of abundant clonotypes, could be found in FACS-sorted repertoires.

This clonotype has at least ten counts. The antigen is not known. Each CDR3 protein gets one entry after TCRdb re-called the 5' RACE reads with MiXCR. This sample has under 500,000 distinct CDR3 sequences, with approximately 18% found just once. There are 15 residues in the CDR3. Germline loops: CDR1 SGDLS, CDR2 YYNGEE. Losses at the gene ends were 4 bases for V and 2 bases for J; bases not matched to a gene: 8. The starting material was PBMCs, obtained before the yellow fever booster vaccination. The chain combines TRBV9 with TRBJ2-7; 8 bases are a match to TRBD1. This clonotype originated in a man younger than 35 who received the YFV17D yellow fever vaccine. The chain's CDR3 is CASSPRDRLTYEQYF. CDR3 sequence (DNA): TGTGCCAGCAGCCCCCGGGACAGGCTAACCTACGAGCAGTACTTC.